The next 24 T cell receptor beta chains were all read from a single sample in a study of OX40 agonist ivuxolimab in advanced cancers. Some clones are missing from TCRdb's copy, which holds only in-frame ones; the method was immunoSEQ multiplex PCR. Found here are 90,000 to 100,000 clones, 70% to 85% of them singletons; the top ten hold over 1.3%. The sample in question was CD4+ or CD8+ T cells sorted from blood, obtained in a trial of the OX40 agonist ivuxolimab. The origin of the receptors is an adult with an advanced solid tumor such as melanoma, head and neck, liver or kidney cancer.

The chain uses TRBV30 and TRBJ2-7; D call uncertain. V lost 1 base and J lost 2, with 9 bases in between. The CDR3 loop spans 13 amino acids. Germline loops: CDR1 GTSNPN, CDR2 SVGIG (reference sequence). CDR3 loop: CAWSAGPAYEQYF. The CDR3 DNA reads TGTGCCTGGAGTGCAGGTCCGGCCTACGAGCAGTACTTC.

This clone was seen a few times. The V and J genes are TRBV2 and TRBJ1-1, with D possibly being TRBD1 (6 bases). This CDR3 is 15 amino acids long. The germline V gene encodes CDR1 SNHLY and CDR2 FYNNEI. The V end was cut by 6 bases, the J end by 1 base, with 15 bases between. The CDR3 sequence: CASRRPGARNTEAFF. Written as DNA, the CDR3 is TGTGCCAGCAGGCGGCCGGGGGCGAGGAACACTGAAGCTTTCTTT.

In this sample, this clone turned up once. The chain carries TRBV7-8 and TRBJ2-3, with D tentatively TRBD2 (5 bases). This CDR3 is built from 16 residues. Trimming pared 5 bases from V and 2 bases from J, leaving 17 bases between. Germline CDR1 and CDR2: SGHVS and FQNEAQ. CDR3 bases: TGTGCCAGCAGCGTCGACGTAACGGGGAACACAGATACGCAGTATTTT. Amino acids: CASSVDVTGNTDTQYF.

V gene TRBV14 combines with J gene TRBJ2-2; TRBD2 might be the D (6 bases). The CDR3 is made up of 16 amino acids. Trimming stripped 6 bases from V and 1 base from J, with 15 bases between. CDR1 is SGHDN and CDR2 is FVKESK in the germline V gene. The CDR3 loop is CASSRAGLLNTGELFF. Written as DNA, the CDR3 is TGTGCCAGCAGTCGCGCGGGACTCCTGAACACCGGGGAGCTGTTTTTT.

The rearrangement joins TRBV28 to TRBJ2-3; 12 bases line up with TRBD2. The CDR3 spans 15 residues. Germline V gene data show CDR1 as MDHEN and CDR2 as SYDVKM. Trimming took 6 bases from V and 6 from J; bases not matched to a gene: 7. The CDR3 DNA follows: TGTGCCAGCAGCTCTAGCGGGGGGGCGCGGGATACGCAGTATTTT. Protein sequence: CASSSSGGARDTQYF.

The genes are TRBV30 and TRBJ1-5; tentative D call: TRBD1 (6 bases). CDR1 is GTSNPN, CDR2 SVGIG, per germline (reference sequence). Trimming removed 2 bases at V and 0 bases at J, with 11 bases between. The length of the CDR3 is 15 residues. The CDR3 coding sequence is TGTGCCTGGAGTACGGGACAAATTAGCAATCAGCCCCAGCATTTT. It yields the protein CAWSTGQISNQPQHF.

Of note for this clone: A read error may account for a junction end that differs from germline. This rearrangement joins TRBV5-6 to TRBJ1-5, with 7 bases matching TRBD1. The CDR3 is 14 amino acids. CDR1 and CDR2 (germline): SGHDT, YYEEEE. CDR3 region: CASNLGGTAQPQHF. The CDR3 nucleotides read TGTGCCAGCAACTTGGGAGGGACAGCACAGCCCCAGCATTTT.

This chain connects TRBV18 to TRBJ1-1; no clear D gene. The CDR3 consists of 14 residues. Germline CDR1 KGHSH, CDR2 LQKENI. The germline V and J ends were trimmed by 5 bases and 1 base, with 11 bases remaining between them. The chain's CDR3 is CASSSFTANTEAFF. CDR3 DNA sequence: TGTGCCAGCTCATCATTTACAGCGAACACTGAAGCTTTCTTT. The full variable domain, its missing parts supplied by reference TRBV18 and TRBJ1-1, is NAGVMQNPRHLVRRRGQEARLRCSPMKGHSHVYWYRQLPEEGLKFMVYLQKENIIDESGMPKERFSAEFPKEGPSILRIQQVVRGDSAAYFCASSSFTANTEAFFGQGTRLTVV.

This clone was recorded only once. V is TRBV6-1 and J is TRBJ2-7; 9 nucleotides align to TRBD1. CDR3 size: 14 residues. The ends lost 5 bases at V and 2 bases at J; junction bases unmatched: 4. Germline loops: CDR1 MNHNS, CDR2 SASEGT. The CDR3 DNA sequence: TGTGCCAGCAGTTTCGGGACAGGGACCTACGAGCAGTACTTC. This sequence encodes CASSFGTGTYEQYF.

The chain employs TRBV7-3 and TRBJ2-6, with D hard to call. V was cut by 3 bases and J by 0 bases, with 6 bases left in between. This CDR3 region has 15 residues. The germline gives CDR1 SGHTA, CDR2 FQGTGA. In DNA, the CDR3 is TGTGCCAGCAGCTTTAGTAGCTCTGGGGCCAACGTCCTGACTTTC. This gives the protein CASSFSSSGANVLTF.

This sequence joins TRBV4-3 and TRBJ2-5; D uncertain. The ends were cut back, 0 bases at V and 3 bases at J, with 11 bases in the middle. The germline CDR1 and CDR2 sequences are LGHNA and YSLEER. There are 15 residues in the CDR3. The DNA of the CDR3 is TGCGCCAGCAGCCAAGATCGGAGTCGAAAAGAGACCCAGTACTTC. Its protein is CASSQDRSRKETQYF.

In DNA, the CDR3 is TGTGCCAGCAGCTTAGCGGCGGGAGGCCTAGCCAATGAGCAGTTCTTC. It codes for CASSLAAGGLANEQFF. J is TRBJ2-1 and V is TRBV7-6; TRBD2 matches 8 bases. The CDR3 covers 16 residues. V gave up 0 bases and J gave up 6 bases; unmatched junction bases: 7. Per germline, CDR1 SGHVS and CDR2 FNYEAQ.

This clone was counted only a few times. This chain connects TRBV2 to TRBJ2-1; TRBD2 is a possible D gene (6 bases). V was cut by 6 bases and J by 3 bases, with 15 bases left in between. The CDR3 is 15 residues long. Germline lookup yields CDR1 SNHLY and CDR2 FYNNEI. The CDR3 spells CASSLRGGGYNEQFF. The CDR3 DNA reads TGTGCCAGCAGCCTTAGGGGAGGTGGCTACAATGAGCAGTTCTTC.

This chain links TRBV7-2 with TRBJ1-2; D gene ambiguous. The CDR3 runs 13 residues. V was cut by 2 bases and J by 4 bases, with 8 bases left in between. Germline lookup yields CDR1 SGHTA and CDR2 FQGNSA. CDR3 in DNA: TGTGCCAGCAGCTTAACCAGCCTCTATGGCTACACCTTC. This encodes CASSLTSLYGYTF.

The genes are TRBV6-6 and TRBJ2-3; the D is unclear. This CDR3 has 13 residues. V was clipped by 6 bases and J by 5 bases, with 12 bases between them. Germline V CDR1 and CDR2: MNHNY, SVGAGI (reference sequence). CDR3 in amino acids: CASSLTVKDTQYF. CDR3 DNA sequence: TGTGCCAGCAGCCTGACGGTAAAAGATACGCAGTATTTT.

This chain connects TRBV6-5 to TRBJ1-3; tentative D call: TRBD1 (6 bases). V lost 3 bases and J 3 bases, leaving 12 bases between the germline ends. The length of the CDR3 is 15 residues. Germline values: CDR1 MNHEY, CDR2 SVGAGI. The DNA for the CDR3 is TGTGCCAGCAGTTATAAGGCCAGGGGTGGAAACACCATATATTTT. Translating it yields CASSYKARGGNTIYF.

The chain is built from TRBV11-2 and TRBJ2-5; D is undetermined. The CDR3 is 14 residues long. V gave up 1 base and J gave up 5 bases, with 11 bases separating them. Germline V gene sequence: CDR1 SGHAT, CDR2 FQNNGV. CDR3 DNA: TGTGCCAGCAGCTTAGGGCGCCTGGGGGAGACCCAGTACTTC. Translation: CASSLGRLGETQYF.

The rearrangement links TRBV7-8 to TRBJ1-2, with TRBD1 as a possible D gene (5 bases). The V gene's germline CDR1 is SGHVS and CDR2 FQNEAQ. The V end lost 5 bases, the J end lost 8 bases, and 12 bases lay between the germline ends. This CDR3 has 12 amino acids. CDR3 sequence (DNA): TGTGCCAGCAGCGCATGGGACGAGGGCTACACCTTC. Translation gives CASSAWDEGYTF.

The chain has TRBV9 and TRBJ1-4; no reliable D call. CDR3 length: 14 amino acids. The V gene's germline CDR1 is SGDLS and CDR2 YYNGEE. V shed 2 bases and J shed 3 bases, with 8 bases lying between them. The CDR3 sequence is CASSVQSSNEKLFF. The CDR3 region has the DNA TGTGCCAGCAGCGTTCAGAGTTCTAATGAAAAACTGTTTTTT. Variable domain in full (rest from reference TRBV9 and TRBJ1-4): DSGVTQTPKHLITATGQRVTLRCSPRSGDLSVYWYQQSLDQGLQFLIQYYNGEERAKGNILERFSAQQFPDLHSELNLSSLELGDSALYFCASSVQSSNEKLFFGSGTQLSVL.

The chain carries TRBV6-5 and TRBJ1-2, with D maybe TRBD1 (6 bases). Germline CDR1 MNHEY, CDR2 SVGAGI. This CDR3 region has 13 residues. Between the trimmed V and J ends, which lost 10 bases and 4 bases, there was a span of 16 bases. As DNA, the CDR3 is TGTGCCACCAAGGACAGAAACTCCTATGGCTACACCTTC. Translated: CATKDRNSYGYTF.

The J gene is TRBJ1-3, the V gene TRBV28; D possibly corresponds to TRBD1 (5 bases). Per the germline V gene, CDR1 is MDHEN and CDR2 is SYDVKM. This CDR3 comprises 12 residues. Trimming cost V 10 bases and J 4 bases, with 11 bases left between them. In DNA, the CDR3 is TGTGCCACCCGGGACGAAGGAAACACCATATATTTT. It encodes CATRDEGNTIYF.

The chain uses TRBV7-6 and TRBJ2-1; D not resolved. Germline CDR1 and CDR2: SGHVS and FNYEAQ. Trimming pared 3 bases from V and 9 bases from J, leaving 6 bases between. The CDR3 covers 11 residues. CDR3 sequence reads: CASSFFGEQFF. CDR3 sequence (DNA): TGTGCCAGCAGCTTTTTCGGTGAGCAGTTCTTC.

This CDR3 is CASSDRNYGYTF. The DNA for the CDR3 is TGTGCCAGTAGTGACAGAAACTATGGCTACACCTTC. The chain couples TRBV19 to TRBJ1-2, with D perhaps matching TRBD1 (5 bases). The CDR3 runs 12 residues. Germline V gene lookup returns CDR1 LNHDA and CDR2 SQIVND (reference sequence). V gave up 5 bases and J gave up 2 bases, with 6 bases separating them.

The chain is built from TRBV7-8 and TRBJ2-3, with a weak D call TRBD2 (6 bases). Germline CDR1 and CDR2: SGHVS and FQNEAQ. The CDR3 is 16 amino acids. The V end lost 7 bases, the J end lost 0 bases, and 17 bases lay between the germline ends. The CDR3 DNA reads as TGTGCCAGCACCCGAATGACCGGGACTAGCACAGATACGCAGTATTTT. Translated, it gives CASTRMTGTSTDTQYF.